Sequencing of this TCR beta chain was carried out in a study of T-cell reconstitution after alpha-beta-depleted transplantation in children. Germline lookup yields CDR1 MNHEY and CDR2 SVGAGI. The CDR3 consists of 15 residues. V was clipped by 0 bases and J by 4 bases, with 13 bases between them. Findings and limits, study-wide: Some patients showed high day-60 TCRbeta diversity, which derived from surviving recipient T cells and thymic progenitors. T-cell counts and diversity were attributed mostly to newly produced T cells one year after transplant. At around two months after transplant, the alpha-beta T cells were reportedly derived from several hundred expanded clones that came from non-depleted graft cells.

The authors prepared the TCRbeta library with unique molecular identifiers. Using its own MiXCR run on the PCR reads, TCRdb lists one record per CDR3 protein. The profile covers roughly 500,000 distinct CDR3 sequences, with roughly a tenth appearing a single time and just over 2% taken by the ten largest. This clonotype was recorded at least ten times. Its antigen remains unidentified. Here the sequenced sample was PBMCs, taken before TCRalphabeta/CD19-depleted stem cell transplant. The rearrangement joins TRBV6-5 to TRBJ2-7, with D tentatively TRBD2 (6 bases). The sequence derives from a child aged 2 to 9 with inherited bone marrow failure, due to receive a stem cell transplant. This CDR3 reads CASSYSRTIIYEQYF. CDR3 bases: TGTGCCAGCAGTTACTCTCGGACTATCATTTACGAGCAGTACTTC.